The 21 T cell receptor beta chains reported below all come from one sample, sequenced in a study of graft-versus-host responses after intestinal transplantation. Produced via immunoSEQ multiplex PCR; TCRdb's table is partial and in-frame only. This sample has about 85,000 clones, with about four fifths found just once. The antigens for these receptors are not known. The source material was unstimulated CD4+ T cells sorted from spleen or lymph node cells, sampled before intestinal transplant. All receptors come from a human donor who received an intestinal transplant.

A few counts support this clone. This chain joins TRBV15 and TRBJ2-3, with 8 bases identical to TRBD1. With V trimmed by 0 bases and J by 0 bases, 5 bases remained unmatched. The CDR3 runs to 17 residues. Germline loops: CDR1 LNHNV, CDR2 YYDKDF (reference sequence). CDR3 region: CATSRERRTGSTDTQYF. CDR3 nucleotide sequence: TGTGCCACCAGCAGAGAACGACGGACAGGGAGCACAGATACGCAGTATTTT. The variable domain in full, completed from reference TRBV15 and TRBJ2-3, reads DAMVIQNPRYQVTQFGKPVTLSCSQTLNHNVMYWYQQKSSQAPKLLFHYYDKDFNNEADTPDNFQSRRPNTSFCFLDIRSPGLGDTAMYLCATSRERRTGSTDTQYFGPGTRLTVL.

J is TRBJ2-3 and V is TRBV6-1, with 9 bases identical to TRBD2. Germline trimming cut 7 bases from V and 2 bases from J; bases unmatched to any gene: 4. Looked up from germline, CDR1 is MNHNS and CDR2 is SASEGT. The CDR3 covers 14 residues. The chain's CDR3 is CASNRLADTDTQYF. The CDR3 region has the DNA TGTGCCAGCAACCGACTAGCGGACACAGATACGCAGTATTTT.

The chain uses TRBV11-2 and TRBJ1-1, with D maybe TRBD1 (5 bases). Trimming left V 1 base short and J 4 bases short, with 10 bases between. Germline V CDR1 and CDR2: SGHAT, FQNNGV. The CDR3 totals 14 residues. The CDR3 protein is CASSLGKGPTEAFF. The CDR3 DNA reads as TGTGCCAGCAGCTTAGGAAAGGGGCCCACTGAAGCTTTCTTT.

On this clone itself: Other nucleotide sequences in the sample specify the same CDR3. The rearrangement links TRBV28 to TRBJ1-4; D possibly corresponds to TRBD1 (5 bases). The CDR3 covers 14 residues. V was cut by 6 bases and J by 4 bases, with 12 bases left in between. In germline, CDR1 is MDHEN, CDR2 SYDVKM. CDR3 region: CASSLSGGNEKLFF. The DNA of the CDR3 is TGTGCCAGCAGCCTCTCCGGGGGTAATGAAAAACTGTTTTTT. Using reference TRBV28 and TRBJ1-4 for the parts outside the CDR3, the full variable domain is DVKVTQSSRYLVKRTGEKVFLECVQDMDHENMFWYRQDPGLGLRLIYFSYDVKMKEKGDIPEGYSVSREKKERFSLILESASTNQTSMYLCASSLSGGNEKLFFGSGTQLSVL.

The V and J genes are TRBV13 and TRBJ2-2, with 7 bases fitting TRBD1. The V segment lost 3 bases and the J segment 3 bases; nucleotides outside the gene matches: 4. This CDR3 spans 15 amino acids. Germline CDR1 PRHDT, CDR2 FYEKMQ (reference sequence). The CDR3 bases are TGTGCCAGCAGCTTCAGGGGGTTCGACACCGGGGAGCTGTTTTTT. Protein: CASSFRGFDTGELFF.

In this sample, this clone turned up a few times. The chain joins TRBV6-1 to TRBJ2-7; 9 nucleotides match TRBD2. CDR1 is MNHNS, CDR2 SASEGT, per germline. With 4 bases clipped from V and 7 bases from J, the junction kept 5 bases outside the gene matches. The CDR3 has 13 residues. This chain's CDR3 is CASSVAGDREQYF. The CDR3 DNA follows: TGTGCCAGCAGTGTAGCGGGAGACCGGGAGCAGTACTTC.

The rearrangement uses TRBV5-1 and TRBJ2-3; perhaps TRBD1 as D (6 bases). The CDR3 runs 16 residues. Germline V gene sequence: CDR1 SGHRS, CDR2 YFSETQ. V was clipped by 0 bases and J by 0 bases, with 11 bases between them. The CDR3 here is CASSLAPGASTDTQYF. In nucleotides, the CDR3 is TGCGCCAGCAGCTTGGCGCCAGGGGCTAGCACAGATACGCAGTATTTT. The whole variable domain, filled in from reference TRBV5-1 and TRBJ2-3, reads KAGVTQTPRYLIKTRGQQVTLSCSPISGHRSVSWYQQTPGQGLQFLFEYFSETQRNKGNFPGRFSGRQFSNSRSEMNVSTLELGDSALYLCASSLAPGASTDTQYFGPGTRLTVL.

V usage is TRBV21-1 and J usage is TRBJ1-2. TRBV21-1 constitutes a pseudogene. The CDR3 extends over 15 amino acids. Here the CDR3 reads CASSKDLSGVVGYTF. The CDR3 DNA follows: TGTGCCAGCAGCAAAGACCTTTCGGGGGTGGTAGGCTACACCTTC.

This chain connects TRBV6-1 to TRBJ2-5; a possible D gene is TRBD2 (6 bases). In germline, CDR1 is MNHNS, CDR2 SASEGT. Trimming pared 1 base from V and 9 bases from J, leaving 18 bases between. The length of the CDR3 is 15 residues. CDR3 region: CASSEGAAGTTAQYF. The CDR3 nucleotides are TGTGCCAGCAGTGAAGGTGCTGCGGGGACCACGGCCCAGTACTTC.

This clone was seen a single time. The chain links TRBV6-4 to TRBJ1-2, with TRBD1 identical over 8 bases. V was pared by 5 bases and J by 4 bases, with 3 bases of the junction left unmatched. The germline gives CDR1 MRHNA, CDR2 SNTAGT. This CDR3 spans 13 amino acids. CDR3 in DNA: TGTGCCAGCAGTCCCGACAGGGGCTATGGCTACACCTTC. This gives the protein CASSPDRGYGYTF.

V gene TRBV28 combines with J gene TRBJ1-2; D remains unclear. This CDR3 is 15 amino acids long. Looked up from germline, CDR1 is MDHEN and CDR2 is SYDVKM. Trimming took off 7 bases at V and 8 bases at J, with 23 bases between the two ends. CDR3 in amino acids: CASNQRGFEFRGYTF. In DNA, the CDR3 is TGTGCCAGCAACCAGAGAGGATTTGAATTTAGAGGCTACACCTTC.

The rearrangement links TRBV5-6 to TRBJ2-1, with TRBD1 as a possible D gene (6 bases). V shed 0 bases and J shed 5 bases, with 12 bases lying between them. The length of the CDR3 is 15 residues. CDR1 and CDR2 (germline): SGHDT, YYEEEE. CDR3 in DNA: TGTGCCAGCAGCTTGGTGGGACATCCCAACAATGAGCAGTTCTTC. It encodes CASSLVGHPNNEQFF.

The V call is TRBV15, the J call TRBJ2-3; possibly TRBD2 for D (6 bases). The CDR3 is 15 residues long. Trimming pared 4 bases from V and 3 bases from J, leaving 14 bases between. Germline CDR1 and CDR2: LNHNV and YYDKDF (reference sequence). CDR3 in amino acids: CATSISIAGTDTQYF. The CDR3 bases are TGTGCCACCAGCATTTCTATCGCGGGGACAGATACGCAGTATTTT.

CDR3 in amino acids: CASTQGGVWRGYTF. CDR3 nucleotide sequence: TGTGCCAGCACCCAGGGTGGAGTATGGAGAGGCTACACCTTC. The chain combines TRBV6-6 with TRBJ1-2, with D possibly TRBD1 on 5 matching bases. The CDR3 is made up of 14 amino acids. Germline V gives CDR1 MNHNY, CDR2 SVGAGI (reference sequence). The V gene lost 7 bases and the J gene lost 8 bases, with 20 bases spanning the gap.

This chain joins TRBV5-8 and TRBJ1-6; 10 bases fit TRBD1. After removal of 4 bases from V and 14 bases from J, the junction contained 12 bases not matched to a gene. Germline CDR1 SGHTS, CDR2 YDEGEE. The CDR3 loop spans 15 amino acids. Here the CDR3 reads CASSLGTGEVWSLHF. In DNA form, the CDR3 reads TGTGCCAGCAGCCTCGGGACAGGGGAGGTCTGGTCCCTCCACTTT.

The DNA for the CDR3 is TGTGCCAGCAGCGTAGTAGCTAGCGGGAGAGTTGGCACAGATACGCAGTATTTT. Its translation: CASSVVASGRVGTDTQYF. The V gene is TRBV9, the J gene TRBJ2-3, with TRBD2 identical over 10 bases. This CDR3 has 18 amino acids. Trimming at V came to 0 bases and at J to 1 base, leaving 8 bases not matched to a gene. Germline V gene lookup returns CDR1 SGDLS and CDR2 YYNGEE.

This chain connects TRBV2 to TRBJ1-5, with 9 positions matching TRBD1. In germline, CDR1 is SNHLY, CDR2 FYNNEI. The CDR3 totals 16 residues. V gave up 0 bases and J gave up 6 bases; unmatched junction bases: 6. CDR3: CASSEAPLTGGQPQHF. Written as DNA, the CDR3 is TGTGCCAGCAGTGAAGCACCCCTGACAGGGGGTCAGCCCCAGCATTTT.

This clone was seen a single time. The CDR3 here is CASSWTTLETQYF. CDR3 sequence (DNA): TGTGCCAGCAGCTGGACTACTTTGGAGACCCAGTACTTC. The gene calls are TRBV6-5 and TRBJ2-5; D perhaps matches TRBD2 (6 bases). This CDR3 has 13 residues. The V end was cut by 6 bases, the J end by 5 bases, with 13 bases between. From germline, CDR1 is MNHEY and CDR2 SVGAGI.

The chain uses TRBV6-1 and TRBJ2-3, with 7 bases matching TRBD1. The CDR3 sequence is 14 residues long. V shed 7 bases and J 1 base; nucleotides not matched to a gene: 5. The germline V gene has CDR1 MNHNS and CDR2 SASEGT. This CDR3 reads CASTPDRGTDTQYF. The DNA of the CDR3 is TGTGCCAGCACCCCAGACAGGGGCACAGATACGCAGTATTTT.

This clone was recorded once. V gene TRBV2 combines with J gene TRBJ1-6; D ambiguous. The CDR3 sequence is 12 residues long. The germline V gene encodes CDR1 SNHLY and CDR2 FYNNEI. CDR3 loop: CVTANYNSPLHF. CDR3 sequence (DNA): TGTGTTACAGCAAACTATAATTCACCCCTCCACTTT.

V and J are TRBV28 and TRBJ2-7; D unresolved. The germline V and J ends were trimmed by 2 bases and 6 bases, with 11 bases remaining between them. CDR1 is MDHEN, CDR2 SYDVKM, per germline. The CDR3 length is 13 residues. Here the CDR3 reads CASSLPTLTEQYF. In DNA form, the CDR3 reads TGTGCCAGCAGTTTACCGACTCTTACCGAGCAGTACTTC.